These 27 T cell receptor beta chains were sequenced from one sample in a study of brain T cells in children with intractable seizures (dated by TCRdb to the early 2020s). The time point label for this specimen denotes: resected brain tissue, or blood drawn just prior to surgery. The library was generated by the immunoSEQ multiplex PCR assay. In TCRdb, the immuneACCESS table is reduced to in-frame sequences with V and J assigned. These tables do not hold every clone; where another copy was compared, an unresolved V gene accounts for under half, and the others remain unexplained. Within this sample are tens of thousands of clones, with 90% to 96% of them counted one time only. Clones ranked in the top ten supply more than 0.3% of the sample. The sequenced sample was peripheral blood, obtained at surgery. The receptors stem from a boy younger than two with focal cortical dysplasia and intractable seizures.

V usage is TRBV5-1 and J usage is TRBJ2-4; 7 bases fit TRBD1. Losses at the gene ends were 4 bases for V and 8 bases for J; bases not matched to a gene: 15. The germline CDR1 and CDR2 sequences are SGHRS and YFSETQ. The CDR3 extends over 16 amino acids. Written as DNA, the CDR3 is TGCGCCAGCAGCCAAAGGACCACAGGGGACGGGGACATTCAGTACTTC. Amino acids: CASSQRTTGDGDIQYF.

The chain recombines TRBV6-5 with TRBJ2-1; TRBD1 aligns across 8 bases. CDR1 and CDR2 (germline): MNHEY, SVGAGI. The CDR3 runs 14 residues. Trimming removed 6 bases from V and 4 bases from J; junction bases left unmatched: 5. CDR3 nucleotides: TGTGCCAGCAGCCTACAGGGGGTTTACAATGAGCAGTTCTTC. Protein sequence: CASSLQGVYNEQFF.

The chain carries TRBV24-1 and TRBJ2-7; possible D gene TRBD1, 7 bases. The CDR3 covers 15 residues. Germline V lookup: CDR1 KGHDR, CDR2 SFDVKD. The V end was cut by 6 bases, the J end by 0 bases, with 14 bases between. In DNA form, the CDR3 reads TGTGCCACCAGTCCGGGGGACAGTCACTCCTACGAGCAGTACTTC. Translated: CATSPGDSHSYEQYF.

This chain links TRBV18 with TRBJ1-2; D is unclear. The CDR3 spans 17 residues. CDR1 is KGHSH, CDR2 LQKENI, per germline. V gave up 3 bases and J gave up 4 bases, with 21 bases separating them. The CDR3, as DNA: TGTGCCAGCTCACCCCAGCTCGAGGGCGGCCTGACCTATGGCTACACCTTC. Translation gives CASSPQLEGGLTYGYTF.

The chain carries TRBV13 and TRBJ2-7; a weak D match, TRBD2 (5 bases). Trimming shortened V by 2 bases and J by 2 bases, and 7 bases separated the two germline ends. CDR3 length: 13 residues. CDR1 is PRHDT and CDR2 is FYEKMQ in the germline V gene (reference sequence). As DNA, the CDR3 is TGTGCCAGCAGCTTATACGGGGCCTACGAGCAGTACTTC. Its protein is CASSLYGAYEQYF.

V usage is TRBV9 and J usage is TRBJ1-1; D may be TRBD1 (5 bases). Germline values: CDR1 SGDLS, CDR2 YYNGEE. CDR3 size: 14 residues. Trimming shortened V by 3 bases and J by 1 base, and 10 bases separated the two germline ends. In DNA form, the CDR3 reads TGTGCCAGCAGCGCCGGGACGGCGAACACTGAAGCTTTCTTT. Its protein is CASSAGTANTEAFF.

The chain carries TRBV9 and TRBJ2-1; 7 bases align to TRBD2. V was pared by 4 bases and J by 6 bases, with 13 bases of the junction left unmatched. Germline V gene data show CDR1 as SGDLS and CDR2 as YYNGEE. This CDR3 is built from 16 residues. CDR3 in amino acids: CASSLRPGLPTNEQFF. DNA for the CDR3: TGTGCCAGCAGCCTGAGGCCGGGACTACCGACCAATGAGCAGTTCTTC.

The V call is TRBV11-1, the J call TRBJ2-1; maybe TRBD1 (5 bases). The CDR3 consists of 15 residues. CDR1 and CDR2 from the germline V gene are SGHAT and FQDESV (reference sequence). V was trimmed by 3 bases and J by 0 bases, leaving 9 bases between them. The CDR3 DNA sequence: TGTGCCAGCAGCTTGGGGCGGACCTCCTACAATGAGCAGTTCTTC. It codes for CASSLGRTSYNEQFF. Complete variable domain (other parts from reference TRBV11-1 and TRBJ2-1): EAEVAQSPRYKITEKSQAVAFWCDPISGHATLYWYRQILGQGPELLVQFQDESVVDDSQLPKDRFSAERLKGVDSTLKIQPAELGDSAMYLCASSLGRTSYNEQFFGPGTRLTVL.

This clone was seen only once. The genes are TRBV19 and TRBJ1-6, with TRBD1 matching 8 bases. Germline V lookup: CDR1 LNHDA, CDR2 SQIVND (reference sequence). V was pared by 5 bases and J by 10 bases, with 10 bases of the junction left unmatched. The CDR3 loop spans 15 amino acids. The CDR3 DNA reads as TGTGCCAGTAGTGACCGACAGGGGAAAGGGTCACCCCTCCACTTT. This encodes CASSDRQGKGSPLHF.

This clone has just one count. The V and J genes are TRBV19 and TRBJ1-2, with D unclear. V lost 3 bases, J lost 0 bases, and 14 bases lay in between. This CDR3 has 16 residues. Germline V lookup: CDR1 LNHDA, CDR2 SQIVND (reference sequence). The CDR3 region is CASSIGAGYSNYGYTF. In DNA, the CDR3 is TGTGCCAGTAGTATCGGCGCAGGATATTCTAACTATGGCTACACCTTC.

The chain is built from TRBV20-1 and TRBJ2-5; 8 bases line up with TRBD2. J lost 4 bases, V lost 3 bases, and 10 bases had no gene match. The CDR3 contains 15 residues. Germline loops: CDR1 DFQATT, CDR2 SNEGSKA (reference sequence). CDR3 protein: CSASIPREGTETQYF. The CDR3 bases are TGCAGTGCTAGTATCCCCCGGGAGGGCACAGAGACCCAGTACTTC.

The chain employs TRBV12-3 or TRBV12-4 and TRBJ1-2; no definite D call. Trimming removed 2 bases at V and 7 bases at J, with 11 bases between. The CDR3 sequence is 13 residues long. The CDR3 nucleotides are TGTGCCAGCAGTTTACAAGGCGGGAGTGGCTACACCTTC. Its translation is CASSLQGGSGYTF.

This clone has more than one count but fewer than ten. V and J are TRBV11-3 and TRBJ1-1; D remains unclear. V was pared by 1 base and J by 1 base, with 4 bases between. Germline loops: CDR1 SGHNT, CDR2 YENEEA. There are 13 residues in the CDR3. CDR3 nucleotides: TGTGCCAGCAGCTTAGCAGGGAACACTGAAGCTTTCTTT. Encoded protein: CASSLAGNTEAFF.

The genes are TRBV11-1 and TRBJ1-2; D is undetermined. The CDR3 length is 13 residues. The V end was cut by 5 bases, the J end by 8 bases, with 15 bases between. Germline V CDR1 and CDR2: SGHAT, FQDESV (reference sequence). The CDR3, as DNA: TGTGCCAGCAGCCTCCCCGGGGAACTGGGCTACACCTTC. Its protein is CASSLPGELGYTF.

The chain recombines TRBV11-2 with TRBJ1-2; D uncertain. V lost 2 bases, J lost 8 bases, and 9 bases lay in between. The CDR3 runs 12 residues. The germline gives CDR1 SGHAT, CDR2 FQNNGV. The CDR3 here is CASSLLWEGYTF. The DNA for the CDR3 is TGTGCCAGCAGCTTATTATGGGAGGGCTACACCTTC.

The chain employs TRBV6-2 or TRBV6-3 and TRBJ2-7; 11 bases agree with TRBD2. The CDR3 runs to 15 residues. The germline gives CDR1 MNHEY, CDR2 SVGEGT. Trimming cost V 2 bases and J 3 bases; bases outside gene matches: 3. CDR3 in amino acids: CASSYTGTSGYEQYF. The CDR3 DNA is TGTGCCAGCAGTTACACCGGGACTAGCGGCTACGAGCAGTACTTC.

The chain has TRBV7-9 and TRBJ2-1, with D maybe TRBD1 (6 bases). This CDR3 is 13 amino acids long. The V and J ends lost 8 bases and 1 base respectively, with 9 bases between them. Germline CDR1 reads SEHNR; CDR2 reads FQNEAQ (reference sequence). CDR3: CASVGTSYNEQFF. CDR3 nucleotides: TGTGCCAGCGTCGGGACATCCTACAATGAGCAGTTCTTC.

V and J are TRBV3-1 (or the pseudogene TRBV3-2) and TRBJ2-3; D is ambiguous. The CDR3 is made up of 13 amino acids. Trimming took 6 bases from V and 0 from J, leaving 7 bases between them. Germline V gene lookup returns CDR1 LGHDT and CDR2 YNNKEL (reference sequence). The CDR3 reads CASRPTSTDTQYF. CDR3 coding DNA: TGTGCCAGCAGGCCAACTAGCACAGATACGCAGTATTTT.

The V call is TRBV7-8, the J call TRBJ2-7; unclear D gene. CDR1 is SGHVS and CDR2 is FQNEAQ in the germline V gene. Trimming pared 1 base from V and 0 bases from J, leaving 10 bases between. This CDR3 has 15 residues. The CDR3 region has the DNA TGTGCCAGCAGCTTAGTCCCCAAAAGCTCCTACGAGCAGTACTTC. Residues: CASSLVPKSSYEQYF.

This sequence joins TRBV7-2 and TRBJ2-7; TRBD2 is a possible D gene (6 bases). The germline V gene has CDR1 SGHTA and CDR2 FQGNSA. The CDR3 runs 13 residues. The V gene lost 5 bases and the J gene lost 7 bases, with 15 bases spanning the gap. The CDR3 protein is CASSPRTTREQYF. In DNA, the CDR3 is TGTGCCAGCAGCCCCAGGACTACCAGGGAGCAGTACTTC.

This sequence joins TRBV13 and TRBJ1-2; no definite D call. The CDR3 contains 14 residues. From germline, CDR1 is PRHDT and CDR2 FYEKMQ (reference sequence). V lost 1 base and J lost 4, with 10 bases in between. CDR3 DNA: TGTGCCAGCAGCTTAGCCCCTAGTACCTATGGCTACACCTTC. Translation gives CASSLAPSTYGYTF.

The chain has TRBV3-1 (or the pseudogene TRBV3-2) and TRBJ2-7; no reliable D call. The CDR3 totals 14 residues. The V and J ends lost 4 bases and 2 bases respectively, with 12 bases between them. CDR1 is LGHDT, CDR2 YNNKEL, per germline (reference sequence). The CDR3: CASSPRTETYEQYF. The CDR3 DNA sequence: TGTGCCAGCAGCCCGAGGACCGAGACCTACGAGCAGTACTTC.

The rearrangement joins TRBV5-4 to TRBJ2-7, with 14 nucleotides matching TRBD2. Trimming cost V 4 bases and J 7 bases; bases outside gene matches: 10. The V gene's germline CDR1 is SGHNT and CDR2 YYREEE (reference sequence). The CDR3 length is 16 residues. CDR3 protein: CASSHPKGLAGDEQYF. CDR3 nucleotides: TGTGCCAGCAGCCATCCTAAGGGACTAGCGGGAGATGAGCAGTACTTC.

The chain employs TRBV4-2 and TRBJ2-3; D is possibly TRBD1 (5 bases). V was shortened by 1 base and J by 4 bases, with 18 bases between the two germline ends. CDR1 and CDR2 (germline): LGHNA, YNFKEQ. This CDR3 has 17 residues. DNA for the CDR3: TGTGCCAGCAGCCAAGTGGGGCCCCAGTTTCAGGCAGATACGCAGTATTTT. It encodes CASSQVGPQFQADTQYF.

The gene calls are TRBV2 and TRBJ2-5; 13 bases map to TRBD2. This CDR3 contains 14 residues. V lost 6 bases to trimming and J lost 5 bases; unmatched junction nucleotides: 3. Germline CDR1 reads SNHLY; CDR2 reads FYNNEI. The CDR3 nucleotides are TGTGCCAGCAGGTTGACTAGCGGGGGGGAGACCCAGTACTTC. Protein sequence: CASRLTSGGETQYF.

The gene calls are TRBV19 and TRBJ2-3, with D hard to call. CDR1 LNHDA and CDR2 SQIVND come from the germline V gene (reference sequence). The CDR3 is 14 residues long. V was shortened by 3 bases and J by 2 bases, with 9 bases between the two germline ends. CDR3 nucleotide sequence: TGTGCCAGTAGTATTATGGGATTCACAGATACGCAGTATTTT. Its translation is CASSIMGFTDTQYF.

This rearrangement joins TRBV24-1 to TRBJ2-3; D call uncertain. The CDR3 contains 12 residues. From germline, CDR1 is KGHDR and CDR2 SFDVKD. V was trimmed by 5 bases and J by 3 bases, leaving 5 bases between them. CDR3 in DNA: TGTGCCACCAGTGGGGGTACAGATACGCAGTATTTT. Translating it yields CATSGGTDTQYF.